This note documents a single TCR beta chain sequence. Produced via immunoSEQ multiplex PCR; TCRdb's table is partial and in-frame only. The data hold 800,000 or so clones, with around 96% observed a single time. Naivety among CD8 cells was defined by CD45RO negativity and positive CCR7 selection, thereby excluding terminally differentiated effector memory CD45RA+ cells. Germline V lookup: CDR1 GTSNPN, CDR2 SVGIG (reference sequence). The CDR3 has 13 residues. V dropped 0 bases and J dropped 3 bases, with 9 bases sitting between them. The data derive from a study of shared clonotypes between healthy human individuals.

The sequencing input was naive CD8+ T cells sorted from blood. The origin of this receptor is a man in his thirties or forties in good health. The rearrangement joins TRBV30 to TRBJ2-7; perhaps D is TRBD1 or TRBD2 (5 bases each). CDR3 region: CAWSVGANYEQYF. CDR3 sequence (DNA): TGTGCCTGGAGTGTCGGGGCCAACTACGAGCAGTACTTC. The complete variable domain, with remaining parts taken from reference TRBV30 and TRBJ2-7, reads SQTIHQWPATLVQPVGSPLSLECTVEGTSNPNLYWYRQAAGRGLQLLFYSVGIGQISSEVPQNLSASRPQDRQFILSSKKLLLSDSGFYLCAWSVGANYEQYFGPGTRLTVT.